This TCR beta chain was recovered during a study of CD8 T cells in Susac syndrome. Germline V lookup: CDR1 SGDLS, CDR2 YYNGEE. The CDR3 runs to 16 residues. V lost 0 bases, J lost 5 bases, and 8 bases stayed unmatched. Roughly 0.45 to 1 ug RNA was reverse transcribed with random hexamers. TCRdb passed the immunoSEQ multiplex PCR reads through MiXCR, listing each CDR3 protein once. The sample has 170,000 or so distinct CDR3 sequences, 90% to 95% seen once. This TCR derives from a human donor with Susac syndrome. The rearrangement links TRBV9 to TRBJ2-5; TRBD1 agrees at 9 bases. The sequencing sample was made of CD4+ T cells from PBMCs. DNA for the CDR3: TGTGCCAGCAGCGTAGCTTCACAGGGGGCCGGGGAGACCCAGTACTTC. As protein: CASSVASQGAGETQYF. The full variable domain, completed using reference TRBV9 and TRBJ2-5, is DSGVTQTPKHLITATGQRVTLRCSPRSGDLSVYWYQQSLDQGLQFLIQYYNGEERAKGNILERFSAQQFPDLHSELNLSSLELGDSALYFCASSVASQGAGETQYFGPGTRLLVL.